The entry below gives a single T cell receptor (beta chain) sequence along with its context. This sample was taken from a study of memory CD4+ T cells and cytomegalovirus serostatus. The sort gate was single viable CD3+CD4+CD8-CD45RO+ cells for memory CD4+ T cells. The assay was immunoSEQ multiplex PCR, and TCRdb's table has in-frame clones only and misses some. The sample yields about 62,000 clones, about 75% seen once. CDR1 MNHNS and CDR2 SASEGT come from the germline V gene. The V gene lost 7 bases and the J gene lost 2 bases, with 9 bases spanning the gap. The CDR3 totals 12 residues. The TCR sequence derives from an adult in good health and CMV-seropositive. The chain has TRBV6-1 and TRBJ2-7; D uncertain. The sequenced material came from memory CD4+ T cells from blood. This CDR3 reads CASKRTTYEQYF. CDR3 DNA: TGTGCCAGCAAGAGGACGACCTACGAGCAGTACTTC.